Listed here are 24 T cell receptor beta chains from one sample, sequenced in a study of cytomegalovirus exposure and HLA in healthy donors. The PCR used 60 Vbeta and 13 Jbeta primers. Produced via immunoSEQ multiplex PCR; TCRdb's table is partial and in-frame only. The table has roughly 160,000 clones, about three quarters seen once. Sample: PBMCs. The receptors shown here come from a woman aged 25 to 45 in good health and CMV-seronegative.

CDR3 DNA sequence: TGTGCCAGCAGTGGGGGGTTTGGAAACACCATATATTTT. Translating it yields CASSGGFGNTIYF. V gene TRBV28 combines with J gene TRBJ1-3; maybe TRBD1 (5 bases). This CDR3 has 13 amino acids. Germline values: CDR1 MDHEN, CDR2 SYDVKM. V was cut by 5 bases and J by 3 bases, with 8 bases left in between.

This clone has more than one count but fewer than ten. The CDR3 nucleotides read TGTGCCAGTAGTAACCCCAGGGATGTGTGGACTGAAGCTTTCTTT. Residues: CASSNPRDVWTEAFF. The gene calls are TRBV19 and TRBJ1-1; a weak D match, TRBD1 (5 bases). Germline V gene lookup returns CDR1 LNHDA and CDR2 SQIVND (reference sequence). Trimming took 4 bases from V and 5 from J, leaving 17 bases between them. CDR3 length: 15 amino acids.

The gene calls are TRBV7-2 and TRBJ1-2; 7 nucleotides agree with TRBD1. V gave up 5 bases and J gave up 4 bases; unmatched junction bases: 1. In germline, CDR1 is SGHTA, CDR2 FQGNSA. The CDR3 contains 12 residues. The CDR3 DNA reads as TGTGCCAGCAGCCGGGACAGCTATGGCTACACCTTC. Its translation: CASSRDSYGYTF.

This clone was seen a handful of times. The chain's CDR3 is CASSLGQMNTEAFF. CDR3 in DNA: TGTGCCAGCTCTCTTGGACAGATGAACACTGAAGCTTTCTTT. V usage is TRBV6-5 and J usage is TRBJ1-1; D is possibly TRBD1 (6 bases). Germline V gene sequence: CDR1 MNHEY, CDR2 SVGAGI. Trimming stripped 8 bases from V and 0 bases from J, with 13 bases between. This CDR3 region has 14 residues.

V is TRBV15 and J is TRBJ2-5; 11 bases are shared with TRBD1. Gene TRBJ2-7 matches the end of the DNA better, so the J call may be wrong. This CDR3 contains 13 residues. The germline V gene encodes CDR1 LNHNV and CDR2 YYDKDF (reference sequence). The CDR3 DNA is TGTGCCACCAGAGGGACAGGGGGCTACGAGCAGTACTTC. This gives the protein CATRGTGGYEQYF.

The gene calls are TRBV2 and TRBJ1-5; D gene unclear. CDR1 and CDR2 (germline): SNHLY, FYNNEI. CDR3 length equals 13 residues. V was clipped by 4 bases and J by 7 bases, with 11 bases between them. The DNA for the CDR3 is TGTGCCAGCAGTGTCTTCCAGGCCCAGCCCCAGCATTTT. Protein sequence: CASSVFQAQPQHF.

The chain recombines TRBV7-3 with TRBJ2-2; 7 positions agree with TRBD2. This CDR3 is 14 amino acids long. CDR1 and CDR2 from the germline V gene are SGHTA and FQGTGA. The ends lost 0 bases at V and 7 bases at J; junction bases unmatched: 2. In DNA, the CDR3 is TGTGCCAGCAGCTTAACGGGGAGGGACGGGGAGCTGTTTTTT. As protein: CASSLTGRDGELFF.

This clone came up once. The chain uses TRBV5-4 and TRBJ2-6, with a weak D call TRBD1 (6 bases). The V gene lost 3 bases and the J gene lost 0 bases, with 13 bases spanning the gap. Germline loops: CDR1 SGHNT, CDR2 YYREEE (reference sequence). The CDR3 has 17 amino acids. This CDR3 is CASSSPTGPSGANVLTF. The CDR3 bases are TGTGCCAGCAGCTCACCCACAGGGCCCTCTGGGGCCAACGTCCTGACTTTC.

This chain uses TRBV6-5 with TRBJ1-4; the match to TRBD1 covers 7 bases. The CDR3 is made up of 14 amino acids. Germline V gene sequence: CDR1 MNHEY, CDR2 SVGAGI. The V gene end was trimmed by 6 bases and the J gene end by 3 bases; junction bases not matched to a gene: 4. The CDR3, as DNA: TGTGCCAGCAGAGCAGGGGGATCTAATGAAAAACTGTTTTTT. This translates into CASRAGGSNEKLFF.

The chain has TRBV7-6 and TRBJ1-3; no firm D call. The V gene's germline CDR1 is SGHVS and CDR2 FNYEAQ. This CDR3 is 14 amino acids long. V lost 4 bases, J lost 4 bases, and 11 bases lay in between. The DNA for the CDR3 is TGTGCCAGCAGCTCCTCAGGTCTGGGAAACACCATATATTTT. Translation: CASSSSGLGNTIYF.

This clone has only one observation. The chain combines TRBV5-4 with TRBJ1-2; TRBD1 aligns across 9 bases. The V gene end was trimmed by 5 bases and the J gene end by 12 bases; junction bases not matched to a gene: 8. The CDR3 sequence is 12 residues long. Germline V gene data show CDR1 as SGHNT and CDR2 as YYREEE (reference sequence). CDR3 coding DNA: TGTGCCAGCAGTCCTGGGACAGGGAGACACACCTTC. Amino acid sequence: CASSPGTGRHTF.

V and J are TRBV10-3 and TRBJ1-6; D is ambiguous. The germline V gene encodes CDR1 ENHRY and CDR2 SYGVKD. The CDR3 runs to 14 residues. The ends were cut back, 1 base at V and 7 bases at J, with 8 bases in the middle. The CDR3 DNA follows: TGTGCCATCAGTGAGTTAAGGGAGAATTCACCCCTCCACTTT. It is translated as CAISELRENSPLHF.

The genes are TRBV5-1 and TRBJ2-2; D gene ambiguous. The V gene lost 5 bases and the J gene lost 1 base, with 9 bases spanning the gap. The CDR3 is 14 amino acids. Germline CDR1 reads SGHRS; CDR2 reads YFSETQ. The chain's CDR3 is CASSYTQNTGELFF. The CDR3 bases are TGCGCCAGCAGTTATACACAGAACACCGGGGAGCTGTTTTTT.

The CDR3 sequence is CASSLNGLGYTF. Here the CDR3 DNA reads TGTGCCAGCAGCTTAAATGGGCTGGGCTACACCTTC. The chain is built from TRBV7-3 and TRBJ1-2; D call uncertain. V lost 1 base, J lost 8 bases, and 8 bases lay in between. The CDR3 has 12 residues. Germline V gene sequence: CDR1 SGHTA, CDR2 FQGTGA.

This sequence joins TRBV30 and TRBJ2-5; no definite D call. The CDR3 spans 15 residues. Germline lookup yields CDR1 GTSNPN and CDR2 SVGIG (reference sequence). The ends were cut back, 0 bases at V and 2 bases at J, with 13 bases in the middle. CDR3 amino acids: CAWSVSRIFQETQYF. DNA of the CDR3: TGTGCCTGGAGTGTATCGCGGATTTTTCAAGAGACCCAGTACTTC.

On this clone: The junction departs from the called germline gene at one end, perhaps through a read error. This chain joins TRBV11-2 and TRBJ1-5; D perhaps matches TRBD1 (6 bases). This CDR3 is 16 amino acids long. The V gene's germline CDR1 is SGHAT and CDR2 FQNNGV. The CDR3 nucleotides read TGTGCCAGCGGCTTAGACTGGGCGGGGGGCGGCCAGCCCCAGCATTTT. Amino acids: CASGLDWAGGGQPQHF.

The chain is built from TRBV9 and TRBJ1-3; unclear D gene. The CDR3 runs to 15 residues. In germline, CDR1 is SGDLS, CDR2 YYNGEE. The V end lost 3 bases, the J end lost 1 base, and 11 bases lay between the germline ends. CDR3 protein: CASSELADSGNTIYF. The CDR3 DNA sequence: TGTGCCAGCAGCGAGTTAGCGGATTCTGGAAACACCATATATTTT.

The chain combines TRBV7-2 with TRBJ2-7; TRBD1 aligns across 10 bases. This CDR3 comprises 16 residues. The germline gives CDR1 SGHTA, CDR2 FQGNSA. J gave up 6 bases and V 4 bases, and 12 bases lay outside the gene matches. Written as DNA, the CDR3 is TGTGCCAGCAGCTCCCGTCGGGACAGGGGATCGCGCGAGCAGTACTTC. Its translation is CASSSRRDRGSREQYF.

With respect to this clone: The junction differs from germline at one of its ends, possibly a read error. Other nucleotide sequences from this sample produce the same CDR3. This chain uses TRBV25-1 with TRBJ2-5; no definite D call. This CDR3 region has 15 residues. Germline V gene data show CDR1 as MGHDK and CDR2 as SYGVNS. In DNA, the CDR3 is TGTGCCAGCAGCGAATATGCGATTTCCCGTTCATCCCAGTACTTC. This encodes CASSEYAISRSSQYF.

The V call is TRBV5-1, the J call TRBJ2-2, with TRBD2 matching 8 bases. Per germline, CDR1 SGHRS and CDR2 YFSETQ. The CDR3 runs 16 residues. Trimming took 3 bases from V and 6 from J; bases not matched to a gene: 10. CDR3 sequence (DNA): TGCGCCAGCAGCTCCCCGGGAGGGGATGGGCCCGGGGAGCTGTTTTTT. This gives the protein CASSSPGGDGPGELFF. The entire variable domain, with the rest obtained from reference TRBV5-1 and TRBJ2-2, is as follows: KAGVTQTPRYLIKTRGQQVTLSCSPISGHRSVSWYQQTPGQGLQFLFEYFSETQRNKGNFPGRFSGRQFSNSRSEMNVSTLELGDSALYLCASSSPGGDGPGELFFGEGSRLTVL.

A few counts support this clone. The rearrangement links TRBV19 to TRBJ2-7; 9 nucleotides match TRBD1. J was trimmed by 3 bases and V by 4 bases; bases with no gene match: 1. This CDR3 contains 13 residues. Germline loops: CDR1 LNHDA, CDR2 SQIVND (reference sequence). CDR3 residues: CASSRGQGYEQYF. Written as DNA, the CDR3 is TGTGCCAGTAGTAGGGGACAGGGCTACGAGCAGTACTTC.

This clone was seen once. V usage is TRBV27 and J usage is TRBJ1-2, with 11 bases fitting TRBD1. Germline V gene sequence: CDR1 MNHEY, CDR2 SMNVEV (reference sequence). The CDR3 spans 14 residues. Trimming took 0 bases from V and 8 from J; bases not matched to a gene: 2. This CDR3 is CASSLSGTGGGYTF. The CDR3 nucleotides are TGTGCCAGCAGTTTATCCGGGACAGGGGGGGGCTACACCTTC.

This clone was found a few times. This chain connects TRBV6-6 to TRBJ2-5; D gene uncertain. This CDR3 region has 13 residues. The V gene's germline CDR1 is MNHNY and CDR2 SVGAGI (reference sequence). Between the trimmed V and J ends, which lost 6 bases and 11 bases, there was a span of 19 bases. Written as DNA, the CDR3 is TGTGCCAGCAGCACCGTCAGGTCTGGTGAGCAGTACTTC. Its protein is CASSTVRSGEQYF.

This clone showed up just a few times. V gene TRBV5-1 combines with J gene TRBJ2-1; D is possibly TRBD1 (6 bases). The CDR3 runs 15 residues. The germline gives CDR1 SGHRS, CDR2 YFSETQ. Trimming took 6 bases from V and 0 from J, leaving 13 bases between them. The CDR3 sequence: CASIPTGSSYNEQFF. The CDR3 DNA reads as TGCGCCAGCATCCCCACAGGGAGCTCCTACAATGAGCAGTTCTTC.